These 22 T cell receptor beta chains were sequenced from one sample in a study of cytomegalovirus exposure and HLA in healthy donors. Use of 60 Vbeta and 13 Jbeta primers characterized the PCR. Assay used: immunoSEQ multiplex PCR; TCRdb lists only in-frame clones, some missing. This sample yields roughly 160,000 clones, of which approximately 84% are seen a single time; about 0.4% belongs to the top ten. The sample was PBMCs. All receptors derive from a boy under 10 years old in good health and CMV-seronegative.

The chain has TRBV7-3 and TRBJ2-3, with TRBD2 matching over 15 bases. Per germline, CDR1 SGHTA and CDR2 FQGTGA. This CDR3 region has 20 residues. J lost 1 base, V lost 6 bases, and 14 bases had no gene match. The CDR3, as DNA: TGTGCCAGCAGGGAAAACGGCTGGACTAGCGGGAGGGCGGGCACAGATACGCAGTATTTT. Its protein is CASRENGWTSGRAGTDTQYF.

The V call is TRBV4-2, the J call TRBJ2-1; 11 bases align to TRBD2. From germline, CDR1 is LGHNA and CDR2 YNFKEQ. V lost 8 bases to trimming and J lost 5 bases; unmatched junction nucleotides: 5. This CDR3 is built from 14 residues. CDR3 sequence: CASARLAGNNEQFF. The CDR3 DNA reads TGTGCCAGCGCTCGACTAGCGGGGAACAATGAGCAGTTCTTC.

CDR3 loop: CASSVAGASTDTQYF. The CDR3 nucleotides are TGTGCCAGCAGCGTAGCGGGTGCTAGCACAGATACGCAGTATTTT. The chain is built from TRBV9 and TRBJ2-3; the D is unclear. CDR1 and CDR2 from the germline V gene are SGDLS and YYNGEE. The CDR3 has 15 residues. Trimming cost V 0 bases and J 0 bases, with 8 bases left between them.

As DNA, the CDR3 is TGTGCCAGCAGCAATCTGGGCCTAGCGAGCTACGAGCAGTACTTC. It is translated as CASSNLGLASYEQYF. The chain carries TRBV21-1 and TRBJ2-7; the D call of TRBD2 is as the table states it, not checked on the DNA. TRBV21-1 is a documented pseudogene. The CDR3 spans 15 residues.

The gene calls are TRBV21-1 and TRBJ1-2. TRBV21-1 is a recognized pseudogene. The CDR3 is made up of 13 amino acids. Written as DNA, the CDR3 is TGTGCCAGCAGCCGCACTCATAACTATGGCTACACCTTC. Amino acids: CASSRTHNYGYTF.

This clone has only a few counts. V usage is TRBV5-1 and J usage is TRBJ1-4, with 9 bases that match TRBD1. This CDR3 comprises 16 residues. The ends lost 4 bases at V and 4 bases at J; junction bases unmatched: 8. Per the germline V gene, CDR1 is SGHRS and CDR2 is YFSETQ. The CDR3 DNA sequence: TGCGCCAGCAGCCCTGTGCCGGGACAGGGTAATGAAAAACTGTTTTTT. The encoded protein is CASSPVPGQGNEKLFF.

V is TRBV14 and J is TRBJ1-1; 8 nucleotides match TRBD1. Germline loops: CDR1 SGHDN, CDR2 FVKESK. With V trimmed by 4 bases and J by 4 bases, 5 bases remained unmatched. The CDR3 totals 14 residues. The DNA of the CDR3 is TGTGCCAGCAGCCTAATTACAGGGGGCACTGAAGCTTTCTTT. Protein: CASSLITGGTEAFF.

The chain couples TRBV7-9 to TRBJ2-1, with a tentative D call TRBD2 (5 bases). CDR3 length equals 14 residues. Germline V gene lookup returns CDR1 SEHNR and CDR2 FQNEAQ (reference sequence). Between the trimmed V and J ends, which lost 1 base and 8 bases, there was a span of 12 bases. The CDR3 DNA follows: TGTGCCAGCAGCTTAGGAGTGGTTAGCGATGAGCAGTTCTTC. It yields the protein CASSLGVVSDEQFF.

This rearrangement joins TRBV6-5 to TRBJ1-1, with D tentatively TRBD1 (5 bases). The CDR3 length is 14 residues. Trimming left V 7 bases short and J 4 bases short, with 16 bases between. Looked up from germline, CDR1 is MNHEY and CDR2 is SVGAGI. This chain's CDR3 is CASNYPQGGTEAFF. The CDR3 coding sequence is TGTGCCAGCAACTACCCTCAGGGTGGCACTGAAGCTTTCTTT.

CDR3 amino acids: CASSERGRGYTF. The CDR3 nucleotides read TGCGCCAGCAGCGAGCGTGGCCGTGGCTACACCTTC. V gene TRBV5-1 combines with J gene TRBJ1-2, with D hard to call. With 4 bases removed from V and 7 bases from J, the gap between germline ends came to 11 bases. The CDR3 loop spans 12 amino acids. Germline V CDR1 and CDR2: SGHRS, YFSETQ.

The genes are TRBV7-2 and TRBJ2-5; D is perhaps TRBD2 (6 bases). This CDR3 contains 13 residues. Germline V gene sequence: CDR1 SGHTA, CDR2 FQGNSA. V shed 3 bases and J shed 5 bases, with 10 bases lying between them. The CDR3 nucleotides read TGTGCCAGCAGCTTCGGAGGGTACGAGACCCAGTACTTC. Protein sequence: CASSFGGYETQYF.

The CDR3 loop is CASRPTWGTSSYEQYF. For the CDR3, the DNA is TGTGCCAGTAGGCCGACCTGGGGGACAAGCTCCTACGAGCAGTACTTC. The chain is built from TRBV19 and TRBJ2-7, with a tentative D call TRBD1 (6 bases). The CDR3 extends over 16 amino acids. Looked up from germline, CDR1 is LNHDA and CDR2 is SQIVND (reference sequence). With 6 bases removed from V and 0 bases from J, the gap between germline ends came to 18 bases. Based on the CDR3 plus reference TRBV19 and TRBJ2-7, the full variable domain is DGGITQSPKYLFRKEGQNVTLSCEQNLNHDAMYWYRQDPGQGLRLIYYSQIVNDFQKGDIAEGYSVSREKKESFPLTVTSAQKNPTAFYLCASRPTWGTSSYEQYFGPGTRLTVT.

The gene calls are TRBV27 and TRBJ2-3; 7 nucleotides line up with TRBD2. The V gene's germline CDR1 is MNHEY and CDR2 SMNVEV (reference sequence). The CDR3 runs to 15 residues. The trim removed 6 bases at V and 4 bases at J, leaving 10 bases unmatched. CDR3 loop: CASSWGGDTPDTQYF. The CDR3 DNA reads TGTGCCAGCAGCTGGGGGGGAGATACCCCAGATACGCAGTATTTT.

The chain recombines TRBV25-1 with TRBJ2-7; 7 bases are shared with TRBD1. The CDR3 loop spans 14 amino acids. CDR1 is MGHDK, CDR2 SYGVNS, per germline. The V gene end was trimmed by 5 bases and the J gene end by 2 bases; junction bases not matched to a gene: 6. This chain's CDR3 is CASSSWDRTYEQYF. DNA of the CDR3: TGTGCCAGCAGTAGCTGGGACAGAACCTACGAGCAGTACTTC.

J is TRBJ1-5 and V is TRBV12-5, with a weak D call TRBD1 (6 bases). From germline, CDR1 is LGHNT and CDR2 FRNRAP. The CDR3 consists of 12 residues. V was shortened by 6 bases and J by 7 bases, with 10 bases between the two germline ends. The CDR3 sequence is CASGGDNQPQHF. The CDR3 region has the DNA TGTGCTAGTGGCGGGGACAACCAGCCCCAGCATTTT.

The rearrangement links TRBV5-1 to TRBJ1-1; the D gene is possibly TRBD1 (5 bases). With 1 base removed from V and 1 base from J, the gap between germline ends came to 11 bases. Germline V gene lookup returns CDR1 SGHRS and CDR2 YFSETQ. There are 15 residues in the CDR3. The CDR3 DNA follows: TGCGCCAGCAGCTTGTGGGGGAGGGCGAACACTGAAGCTTTCTTT. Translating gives CASSLWGRANTEAFF.

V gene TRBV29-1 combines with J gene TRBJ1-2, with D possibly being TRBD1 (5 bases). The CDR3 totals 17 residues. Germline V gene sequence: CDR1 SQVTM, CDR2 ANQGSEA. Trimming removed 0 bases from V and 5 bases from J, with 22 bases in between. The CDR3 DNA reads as TGCAGCGTTGAAGATTCACCGGCGGGGGGACTCTCTTATGGCTACACCTTC. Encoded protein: CSVEDSPAGGLSYGYTF. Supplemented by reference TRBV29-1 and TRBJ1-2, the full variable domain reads SAVISQKPSRDICQRGTSLTIQCQVDSQVTMMFWYRQQPGQSLTLIATANQGSEATYESGFVIDKFPISRPNLTFSTLTVSNMSPEDSSIYLCSVEDSPAGGLSYGYTFGSGTRLTVV.

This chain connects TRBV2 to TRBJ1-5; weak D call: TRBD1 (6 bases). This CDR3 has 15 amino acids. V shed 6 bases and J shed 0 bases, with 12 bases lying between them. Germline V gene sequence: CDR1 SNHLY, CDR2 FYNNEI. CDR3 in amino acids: CASRDRAYSNQPQHF. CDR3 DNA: TGTGCCAGCAGGGACAGAGCTTATAGCAATCAGCCCCAGCATTTT. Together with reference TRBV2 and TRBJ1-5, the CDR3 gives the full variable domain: EPEVTQTPSHQVTQMGQEVILRCVPISNHLYFYWYRQILGQKVEFLVSFYNNEISEKSEIFDDQFSVERPDGSNFTLKIRSTKLEDSAMYFCASRDRAYSNQPQHFGDGTRLSIL.

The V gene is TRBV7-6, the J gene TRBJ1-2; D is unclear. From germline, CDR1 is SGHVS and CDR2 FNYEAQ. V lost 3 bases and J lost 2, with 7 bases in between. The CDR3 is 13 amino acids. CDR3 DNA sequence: TGTGCCAGCAGCTTTACACAAAACTATGGCTACACCTTC. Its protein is CASSFTQNYGYTF. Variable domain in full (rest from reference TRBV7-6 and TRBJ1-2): GAGVSQSPRYKVTKRGQDVALRCDPISGHVSLYWYRQALGQGPEFLTYFNYEAQQDKSGLPNDRFSAERPEGSISTLTIQRTEQRDSAMYRCASSFTQNYGYTFGSGTRLTVV.

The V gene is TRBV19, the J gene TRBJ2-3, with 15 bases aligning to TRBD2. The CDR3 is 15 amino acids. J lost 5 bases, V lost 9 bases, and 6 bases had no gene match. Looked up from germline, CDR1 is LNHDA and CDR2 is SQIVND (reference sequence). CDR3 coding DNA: TGTGCCAGCAGACCGGGACTAGCGGGAGGAGATACGCAGTATTTT. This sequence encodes CASRPGLAGGDTQYF.

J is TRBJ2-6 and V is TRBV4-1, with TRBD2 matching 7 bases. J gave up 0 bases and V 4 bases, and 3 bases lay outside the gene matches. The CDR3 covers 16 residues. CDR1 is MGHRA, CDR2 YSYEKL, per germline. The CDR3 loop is CASSRRGDSGANVLTF. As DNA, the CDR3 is TGCGCCAGCAGCCGACGGGGGGACTCTGGGGCCAACGTCCTGACTTTC.

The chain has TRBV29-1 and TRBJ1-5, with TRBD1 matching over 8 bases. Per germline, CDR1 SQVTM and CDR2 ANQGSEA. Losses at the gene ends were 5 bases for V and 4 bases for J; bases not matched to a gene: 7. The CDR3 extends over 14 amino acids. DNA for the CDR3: TGCAGCGTTAGGGGGACAGGACTAAATCAGCCCCAGCATTTT. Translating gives CSVRGTGLNQPQHF.